Included here is one TCR beta chain sequence, with context. What it binds is unknown. The data belong to a study of monozygotic twins with inflammatory bowel disease. Findings and limits, study-wide: IBD patients shared fewer clonotypes with others than healthy twins, especially with disease activity.

From the 5' RACE reads, TCRdb lists one entry per CDR3 protein and no DNA. The specimen's table records 150,000 to 200,000 distinct CDR3 sequences. Germline V gene data show CDR1 as SGHVS and CDR2 as FQNEAQ. This CDR3 spans 16 amino acids. Sequencing input: blood. The receptor's source is a human donor with ulcerative colitis or Crohn's disease, or a healthy co-twin of an affected twin (not recorded which). The chain employs TRBV7-8 and TRBJ2-1; TCRdb proposes TRBD2, but this gene call is untestable without DNA. CDR3 region: CASSPHRLAAHNEQFF.